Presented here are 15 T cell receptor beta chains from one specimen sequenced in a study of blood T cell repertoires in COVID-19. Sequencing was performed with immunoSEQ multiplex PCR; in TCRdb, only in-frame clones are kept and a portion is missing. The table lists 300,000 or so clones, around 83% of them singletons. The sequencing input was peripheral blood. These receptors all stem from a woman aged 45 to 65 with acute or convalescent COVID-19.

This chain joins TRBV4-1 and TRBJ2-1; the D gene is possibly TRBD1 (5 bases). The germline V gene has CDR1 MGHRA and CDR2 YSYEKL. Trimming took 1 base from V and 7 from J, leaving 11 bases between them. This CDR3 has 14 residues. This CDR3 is CASSQVGPRNEQFF. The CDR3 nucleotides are TGCGCCAGCAGCCAAGTGGGGCCCAGGAATGAGCAGTTCTTC.

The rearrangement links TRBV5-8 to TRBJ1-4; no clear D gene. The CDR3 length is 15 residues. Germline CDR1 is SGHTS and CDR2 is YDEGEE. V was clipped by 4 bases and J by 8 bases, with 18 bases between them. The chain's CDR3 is CASSPFNSPREKLFF. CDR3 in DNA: TGTGCCAGCAGCCCCTTCAACAGTCCCCGGGAAAAACTGTTTTTT.

The CDR3 DNA follows: TGTGCCAGCAGCTCCCCCGACAGGGGGAACACTGAAGCTTTCTTT. This codes for CASSSPDRGNTEAFF. The chain recombines TRBV5-8 with TRBJ1-1; 8 nucleotides agree with TRBD1. CDR1 and CDR2 from the germline V gene are SGHTS and YDEGEE. The CDR3 is 15 amino acids. Losses at the gene ends were 3 bases for V and 1 base for J; bases not matched to a gene: 5.

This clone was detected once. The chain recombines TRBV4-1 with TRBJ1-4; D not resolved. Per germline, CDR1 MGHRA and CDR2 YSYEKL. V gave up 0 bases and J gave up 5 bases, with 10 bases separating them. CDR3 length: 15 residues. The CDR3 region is CASSQEGRLNEKLFF. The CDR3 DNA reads TGCGCCAGCAGCCAAGAGGGCAGGCTCAATGAAAAACTGTTTTTT.

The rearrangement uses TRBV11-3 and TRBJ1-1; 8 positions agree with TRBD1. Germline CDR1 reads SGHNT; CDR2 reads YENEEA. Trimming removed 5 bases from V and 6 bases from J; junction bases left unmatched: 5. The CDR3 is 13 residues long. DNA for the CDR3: TGTGCCAGCAGCCCAGGACAGGGCGCTGAAGCTTTCTTT. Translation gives CASSPGQGAEAFF.

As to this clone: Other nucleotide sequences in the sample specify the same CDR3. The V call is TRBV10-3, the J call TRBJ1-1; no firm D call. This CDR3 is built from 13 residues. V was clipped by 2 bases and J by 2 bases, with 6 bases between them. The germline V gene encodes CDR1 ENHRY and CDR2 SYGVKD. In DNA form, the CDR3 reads TGTGCCATCAGTGAGGTACAAAACACTGAAGCTTTCTTT. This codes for CAISEVQNTEAFF.

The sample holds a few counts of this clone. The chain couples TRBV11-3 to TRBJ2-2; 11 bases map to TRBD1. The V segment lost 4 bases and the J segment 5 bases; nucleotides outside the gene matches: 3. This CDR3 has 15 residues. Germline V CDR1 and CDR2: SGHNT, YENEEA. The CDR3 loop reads CASSSGQGGTGELFF. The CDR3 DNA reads TGTGCCAGCAGCTCGGGACAGGGGGGAACCGGGGAGCTGTTTTTT.

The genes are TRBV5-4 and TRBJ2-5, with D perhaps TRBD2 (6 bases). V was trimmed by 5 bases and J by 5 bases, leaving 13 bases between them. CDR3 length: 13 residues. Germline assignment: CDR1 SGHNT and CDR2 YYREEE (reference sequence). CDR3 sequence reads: CASSFRAGETQYF. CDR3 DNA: TGTGCCAGCAGTTTCAGGGCGGGGGAGACCCAGTACTTC.

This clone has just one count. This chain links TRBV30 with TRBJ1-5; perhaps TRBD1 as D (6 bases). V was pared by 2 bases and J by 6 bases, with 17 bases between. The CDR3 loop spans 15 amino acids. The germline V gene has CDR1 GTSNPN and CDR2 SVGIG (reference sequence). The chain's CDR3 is CAWSFGGQNGQPQHF. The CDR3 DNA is TGTGCCTGGAGTTTTGGCGGACAGAACGGTCAGCCCCAGCATTTT.

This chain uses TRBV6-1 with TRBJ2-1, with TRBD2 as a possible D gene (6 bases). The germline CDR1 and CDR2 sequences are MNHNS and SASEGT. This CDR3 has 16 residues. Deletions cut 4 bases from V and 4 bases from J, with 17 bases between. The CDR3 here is CASSVFRDSNYNEQFF. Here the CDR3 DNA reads TGTGCCAGCAGTGTATTCCGGGACTCGAATTACAATGAGCAGTTCTTC.

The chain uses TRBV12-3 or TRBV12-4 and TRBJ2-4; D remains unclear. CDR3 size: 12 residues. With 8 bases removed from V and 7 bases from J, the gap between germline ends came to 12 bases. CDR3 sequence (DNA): TGTGCCAGCCGGGTCGCGACGAACATTCAGTACTTC. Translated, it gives CASRVATNIQYF.

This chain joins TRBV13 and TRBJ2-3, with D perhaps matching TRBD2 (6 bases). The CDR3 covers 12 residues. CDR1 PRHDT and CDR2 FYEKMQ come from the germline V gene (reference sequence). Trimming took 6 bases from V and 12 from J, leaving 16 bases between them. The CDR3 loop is CASRMGLQSQYF. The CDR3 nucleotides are TGTGCCAGCAGGATGGGACTTCAAAGTCAGTATTTT.

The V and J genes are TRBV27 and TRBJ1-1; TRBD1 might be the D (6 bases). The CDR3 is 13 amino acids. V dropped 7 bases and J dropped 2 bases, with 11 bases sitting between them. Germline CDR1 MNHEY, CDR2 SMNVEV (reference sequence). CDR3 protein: CASMRTANTEAFF. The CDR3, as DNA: TGTGCCAGCATGCGGACAGCAAACACTGAAGCTTTCTTT.

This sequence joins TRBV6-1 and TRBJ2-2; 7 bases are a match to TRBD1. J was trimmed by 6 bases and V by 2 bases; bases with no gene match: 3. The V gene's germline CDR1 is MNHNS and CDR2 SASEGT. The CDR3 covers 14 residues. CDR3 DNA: TGTGCCAGCAGTGAAAGGGGGCCCGCCGGGGAGCTGTTTTTT. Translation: CASSERGPAGELFF.

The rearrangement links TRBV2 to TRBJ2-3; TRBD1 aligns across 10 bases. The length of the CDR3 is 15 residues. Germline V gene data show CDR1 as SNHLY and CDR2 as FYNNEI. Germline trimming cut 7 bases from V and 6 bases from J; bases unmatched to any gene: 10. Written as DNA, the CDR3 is TGTGCCAGCACCCCGGACAGGGGGATCCGGGATACGCAGTATTTT. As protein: CASTPDRGIRDTQYF.